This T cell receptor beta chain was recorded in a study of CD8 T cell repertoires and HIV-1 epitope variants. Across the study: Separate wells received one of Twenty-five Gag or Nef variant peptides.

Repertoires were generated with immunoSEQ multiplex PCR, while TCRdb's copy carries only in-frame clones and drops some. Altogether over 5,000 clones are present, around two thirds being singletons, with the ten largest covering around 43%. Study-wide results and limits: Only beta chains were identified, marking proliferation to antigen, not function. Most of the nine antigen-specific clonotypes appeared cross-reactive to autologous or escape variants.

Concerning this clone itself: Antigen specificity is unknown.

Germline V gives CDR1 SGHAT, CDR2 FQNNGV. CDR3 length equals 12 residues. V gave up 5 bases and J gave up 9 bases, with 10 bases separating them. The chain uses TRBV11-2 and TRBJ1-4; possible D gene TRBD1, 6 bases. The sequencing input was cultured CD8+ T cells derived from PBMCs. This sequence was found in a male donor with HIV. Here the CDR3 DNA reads TGTGCCAGCAGCCGGGACACTCAAAAACTGTTTTTT. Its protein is CASSRDTQKLFF.